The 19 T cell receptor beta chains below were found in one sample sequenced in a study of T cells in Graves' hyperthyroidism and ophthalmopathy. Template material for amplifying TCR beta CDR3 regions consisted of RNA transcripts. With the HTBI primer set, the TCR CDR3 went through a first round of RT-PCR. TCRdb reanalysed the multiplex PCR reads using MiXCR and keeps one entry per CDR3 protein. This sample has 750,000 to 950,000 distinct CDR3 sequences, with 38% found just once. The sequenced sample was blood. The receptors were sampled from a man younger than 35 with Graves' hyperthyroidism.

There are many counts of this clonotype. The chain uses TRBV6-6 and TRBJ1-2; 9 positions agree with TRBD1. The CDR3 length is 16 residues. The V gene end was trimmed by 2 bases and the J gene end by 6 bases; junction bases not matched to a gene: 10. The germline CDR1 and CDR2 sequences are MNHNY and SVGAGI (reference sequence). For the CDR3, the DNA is TGTGCCAGCAGTTACGGACAGGGGCGTGATTGGGATGGCTACACCTTC. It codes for CASSYGQGRDWDGYTF.

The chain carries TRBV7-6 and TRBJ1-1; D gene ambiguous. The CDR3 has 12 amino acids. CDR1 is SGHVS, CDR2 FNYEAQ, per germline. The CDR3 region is CVRLPLNTEAFF. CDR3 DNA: TGTGTCAGACTGCCATTGAACACTGAAGCTTTCTTT.

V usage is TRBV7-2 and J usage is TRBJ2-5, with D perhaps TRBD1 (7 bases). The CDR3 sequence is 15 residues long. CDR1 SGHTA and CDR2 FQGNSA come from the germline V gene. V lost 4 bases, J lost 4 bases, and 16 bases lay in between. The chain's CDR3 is CASSYLQGGGETQYF. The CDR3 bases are TGTGCCAGCAGCTACCTTCAGGGGGGAGGAGAGACCCAGTACTTC.

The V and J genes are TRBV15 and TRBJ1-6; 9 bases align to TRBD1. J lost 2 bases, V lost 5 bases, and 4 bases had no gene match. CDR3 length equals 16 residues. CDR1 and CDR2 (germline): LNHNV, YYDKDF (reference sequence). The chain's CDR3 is CATSWRTGAYNSPLHF. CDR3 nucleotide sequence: TGTGCCACCAGCTGGAGGACAGGGGCCTATAATTCACCCCTCCACTTT. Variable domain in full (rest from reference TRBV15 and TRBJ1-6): DAMVIQNPRYQVTQFGKPVTLSCSQTLNHNVMYWYQQKSSQAPKLLFHYYDKDFNNEADTPDNFQSRRPNTSFCFLDIRSPGLGDTAMYLCATSWRTGAYNSPLHFGNGTRLTVT.

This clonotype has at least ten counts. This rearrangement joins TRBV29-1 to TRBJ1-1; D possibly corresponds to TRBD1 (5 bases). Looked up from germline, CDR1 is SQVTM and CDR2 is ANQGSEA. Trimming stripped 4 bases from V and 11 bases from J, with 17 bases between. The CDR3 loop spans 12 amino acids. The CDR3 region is CSVVGALGGAFF. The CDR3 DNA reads TGCAGCGTTGTAGGGGCGTTGGGTGGTGCTTTCTTT.

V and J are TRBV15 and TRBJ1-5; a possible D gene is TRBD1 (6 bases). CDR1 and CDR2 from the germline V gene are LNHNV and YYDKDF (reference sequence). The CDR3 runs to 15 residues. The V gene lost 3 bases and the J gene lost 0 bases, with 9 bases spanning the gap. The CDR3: CATSSDRNSNQPQHF. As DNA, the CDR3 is TGTGCCACCAGCAGTGACAGGAATAGCAATCAGCCCCAGCATTTT.

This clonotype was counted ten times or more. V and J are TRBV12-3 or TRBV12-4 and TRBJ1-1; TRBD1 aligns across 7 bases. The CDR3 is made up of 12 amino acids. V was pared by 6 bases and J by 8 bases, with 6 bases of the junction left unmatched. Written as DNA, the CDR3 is TGTGCCAGCAGCCCAACAGGGGAAGAAGCTTTCTTT. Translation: CASSPTGEEAFF.

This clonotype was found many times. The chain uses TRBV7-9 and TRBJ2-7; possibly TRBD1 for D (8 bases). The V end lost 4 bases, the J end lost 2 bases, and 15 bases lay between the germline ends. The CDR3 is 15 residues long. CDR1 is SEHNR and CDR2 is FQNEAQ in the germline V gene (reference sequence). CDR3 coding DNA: TGTGCCAGCAGCTCGACACAGGGGGGGCCCTACGAGCAGTACTTC. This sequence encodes CASSSTQGGPYEQYF.

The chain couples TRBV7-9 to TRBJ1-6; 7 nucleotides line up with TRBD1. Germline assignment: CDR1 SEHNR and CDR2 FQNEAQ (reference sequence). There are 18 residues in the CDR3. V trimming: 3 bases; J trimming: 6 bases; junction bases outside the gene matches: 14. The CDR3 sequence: CASSLDLGSGTANSPLHF. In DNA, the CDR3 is TGTGCCAGCAGCTTGGACTTAGGTTCCGGGACAGCTAATTCACCCCTCCACTTT.

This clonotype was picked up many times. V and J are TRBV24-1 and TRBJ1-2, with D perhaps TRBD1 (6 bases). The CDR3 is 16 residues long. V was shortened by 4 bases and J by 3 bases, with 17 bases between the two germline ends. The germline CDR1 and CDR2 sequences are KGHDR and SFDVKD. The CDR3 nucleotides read TGTGCCACCAGTGAGTACCCTGCGGGGGGCGACTATGGCTACACCTTC. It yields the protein CATSEYPAGGDYGYTF.

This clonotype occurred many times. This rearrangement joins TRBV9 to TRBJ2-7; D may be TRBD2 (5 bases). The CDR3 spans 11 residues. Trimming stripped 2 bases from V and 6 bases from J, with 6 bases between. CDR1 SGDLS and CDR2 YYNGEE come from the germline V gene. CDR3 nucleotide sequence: TGTGCCAGCAGCGTCAGCGGCGAGCAGTACTTC. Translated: CASSVSGEQYF.

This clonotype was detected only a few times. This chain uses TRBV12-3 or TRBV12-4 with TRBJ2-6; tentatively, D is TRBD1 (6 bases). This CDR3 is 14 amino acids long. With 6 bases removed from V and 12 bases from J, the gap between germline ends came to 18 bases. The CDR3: CASRLLDRGGVLTF. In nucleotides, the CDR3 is TGTGCCAGCAGACTCCTGGACAGAGGGGGCGTCCTGACTTTC.

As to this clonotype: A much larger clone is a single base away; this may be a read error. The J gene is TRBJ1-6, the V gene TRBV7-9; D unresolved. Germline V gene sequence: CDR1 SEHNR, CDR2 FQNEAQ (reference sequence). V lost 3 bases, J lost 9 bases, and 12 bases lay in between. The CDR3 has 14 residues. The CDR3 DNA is TGTGCCAGCAGCTTTGGGGAGAAGAGTTCACCCCTCCACTTT. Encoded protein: CASSFGEKSSPLHF.

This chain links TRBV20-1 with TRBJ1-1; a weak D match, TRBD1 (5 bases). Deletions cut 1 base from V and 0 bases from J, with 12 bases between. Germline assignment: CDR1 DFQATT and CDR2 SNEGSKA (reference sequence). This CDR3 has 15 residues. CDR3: CSARGQLMMNTEAFF. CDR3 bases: TGCAGTGCTAGAGGACAGTTGATGATGAACACTGAAGCTTTCTTT.

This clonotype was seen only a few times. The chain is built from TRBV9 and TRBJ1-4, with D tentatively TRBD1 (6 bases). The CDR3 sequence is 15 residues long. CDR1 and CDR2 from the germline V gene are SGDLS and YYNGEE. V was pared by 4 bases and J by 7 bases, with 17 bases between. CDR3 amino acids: CASSPSPGEGEKLFF. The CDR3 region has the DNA TGTGCCAGCAGCCCATCCCCAGGGGAGGGTGAAAAACTGTTTTTT.

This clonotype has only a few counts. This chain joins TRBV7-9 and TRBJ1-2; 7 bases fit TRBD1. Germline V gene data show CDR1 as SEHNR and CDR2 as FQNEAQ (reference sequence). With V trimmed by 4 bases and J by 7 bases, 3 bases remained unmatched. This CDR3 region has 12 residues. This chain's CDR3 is CASSWYRGGYTF. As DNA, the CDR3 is TGTGCCAGCAGCTGGTACAGGGGTGGCTACACCTTC.

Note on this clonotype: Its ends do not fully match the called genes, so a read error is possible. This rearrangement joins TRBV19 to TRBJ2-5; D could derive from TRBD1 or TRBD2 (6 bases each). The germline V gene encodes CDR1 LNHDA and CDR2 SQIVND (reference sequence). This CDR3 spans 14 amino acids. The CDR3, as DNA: TGTGCCAGTAGTATAGTTGGAGGGGGTGAGACCCACCACTTC. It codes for CASSIVGGGETHHF.

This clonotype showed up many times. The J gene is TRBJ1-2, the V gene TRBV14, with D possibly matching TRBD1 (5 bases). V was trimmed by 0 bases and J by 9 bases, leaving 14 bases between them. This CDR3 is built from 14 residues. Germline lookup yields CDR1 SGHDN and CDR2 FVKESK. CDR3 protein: CASSQDGGGSSYTF. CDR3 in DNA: TGTGCCAGCAGCCAAGACGGTGGGGGATCGAGCTACACCTTC.

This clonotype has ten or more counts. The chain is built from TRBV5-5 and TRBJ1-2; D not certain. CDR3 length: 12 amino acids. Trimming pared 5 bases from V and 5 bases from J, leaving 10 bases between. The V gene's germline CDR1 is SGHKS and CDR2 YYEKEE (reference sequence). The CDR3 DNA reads TGTGCCAGCAGTCCCGATACTTATGGCTACACCTTC. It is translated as CASSPDTYGYTF. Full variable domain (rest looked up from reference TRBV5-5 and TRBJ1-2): DAGVTQSPTHLIKTRGQQVTLRCSPISGHKSVSWYQQVLGQGPQFIFQYYEKEERGRGNFPDRFSARQFPNYSSELNVNALLLGDSALYLCASSPDTYGYTFGSGTRLTVV.